The 18 T cell receptor beta chains below all came from one sample that was sequenced in a study of OX40 agonist ivuxolimab in advanced cancers. Generated by immunoSEQ multiplex PCR, the TCRdb table keeps only in-frame clones and is missing some. The sample carries tens of thousands of clones, about 88% recorded once. Sequenced here: CD4+ or CD8+ T cells sorted from blood, sampled in a trial of the OX40 agonist ivuxolimab. The receptors stem from an adult with an advanced solid tumor such as melanoma, head and neck, liver or kidney cancer.

The chain employs TRBV2 and TRBJ2-1; 7 positions agree with TRBD2. V was pared by 4 bases and J by 3 bases, with 3 bases of the junction left unmatched. This CDR3 region has 14 residues. Germline loops: CDR1 SNHLY, CDR2 FYNNEI. For the CDR3, the DNA is TGTGCCAGCAGTGCTAGCGGAGTCTACAATGAGCAGTTCTTC. Translating gives CASSASGVYNEQFF.

The rearrangement uses TRBV7-9 and TRBJ2-5, with TRBD1 identical over 9 bases. The V segment lost 4 bases and the J segment 3 bases; nucleotides outside the gene matches: 0. Germline V CDR1 and CDR2: SEHNR, FQNEAQ (reference sequence). The CDR3 is 13 amino acids. The CDR3 loop is CASSWTGEETQYF. CDR3 nucleotides: TGTGCCAGCAGCTGGACAGGGGAAGAGACCCAGTACTTC.

The chain combines TRBV5-1 with TRBJ2-2, with D possibly TRBD2 on 6 matching bases. From germline, CDR1 is SGHRS and CDR2 YFSETQ. The CDR3 sequence is 15 residues long. V dropped 1 base and J dropped 6 bases, with 13 bases sitting between them. The CDR3 here is CASSLTSPPSGELFF. The CDR3 bases are TGCGCCAGCAGCTTGACTAGCCCCCCGTCCGGGGAGCTGTTTTTT. Looking up the rest from reference TRBV5-1 and TRBJ2-2 gives the full variable domain: KAGVTQTPRYLIKTRGQQVTLSCSPISGHRSVSWYQQTPGQGLQFLFEYFSETQRNKGNFPGRFSGRQFSNSRSEMNVSTLELGDSALYLCASSLTSPPSGELFFGEGSRLTVL.

The rearrangement uses TRBV6-5 and TRBJ1-1, with D maybe TRBD1 (6 bases). CDR3 size: 14 residues. Trimming took off 7 bases at V and 6 bases at J, with 18 bases between the two ends. Germline values: CDR1 MNHEY, CDR2 SVGAGI. The CDR3 is CASNPRGVKAEAFF. The DNA of the CDR3 is TGTGCCAGCAACCCGAGGGGGGTGAAGGCTGAAGCTTTCTTT.

The chain has TRBV14 and TRBJ1-2; D uncertain. V shed 1 base and J shed 6 bases, with 12 bases lying between them. Germline CDR1 and CDR2: SGHDN and FVKESK. CDR3 length equals 14 residues. The CDR3 sequence is CASSQAGRLNGYTF. The CDR3 DNA follows: TGTGCCAGCAGCCAAGCGGGTCGGCTGAATGGCTACACCTTC.

This chain links TRBV6-1 with TRBJ2-3; 7 positions match TRBD1. The CDR3 totals 15 residues. V shed 3 bases, J shed 5 bases, and the junction held 8 bases outside the gene matches. Germline V lookup: CDR1 MNHNS, CDR2 SASEGT. In DNA, the CDR3 is TGTGCCAGCAGTGACAAGGGGGCGCGGGTAGATACGCAGTATTTT. Its translation is CASSDKGARVDTQYF.

The chain couples TRBV27 to TRBJ1-5; D not certain. CDR1 and CDR2 (germline): MNHEY, SMNVEV (reference sequence). V was trimmed by 0 bases and J by 7 bases, leaving 7 bases between them. The CDR3 covers 13 residues. The CDR3: CASSLSHAQPQHF. In DNA, the CDR3 is TGTGCCAGCAGTTTATCCCACGCCCAGCCCCAGCATTTT.

V is TRBV29-1 and J is TRBJ1-3, with D hard to call. The CDR3 loop spans 14 amino acids. V was cut by 6 bases and J by 0 bases, with 12 bases left in between. Looked up from germline, CDR1 is SQVTM and CDR2 is ANQGSEA. CDR3 DNA sequence: TGCAGCGTCGATACCAAAAGCTCTGGAAACACCATATATTTT. This codes for CSVDTKSSGNTIYF.

The rearrangement uses TRBV7-2 and TRBJ1-1; 7 nucleotides align to TRBD1. Trimming took 6 bases from V and 11 from J; bases not matched to a gene: 6. The CDR3 is 11 amino acids. The germline CDR1 and CDR2 sequences are SGHTA and FQGNSA. CDR3 amino acids: CASRYRGRAFF. In DNA, the CDR3 is TGTGCCAGCAGATACAGGGGACGTGCTTTCTTT. Complete variable domain (other parts from reference TRBV7-2 and TRBJ1-1): GAGVSQSPSNKVTEKGKDVELRCDPISGHTALYWYRQSLGQGLEFLIYFQGNSAPDKSGLPSDRFSAERTGGSVSTLTIQRTQQEDSAVYLCASRYRGRAFFGQGTRLTVV.

This rearrangement joins TRBV2 to TRBJ2-7, with TRBD1 matching 7 bases. The CDR3 has 14 amino acids. Germline V gene sequence: CDR1 SNHLY, CDR2 FYNNEI. The V gene end was trimmed by 6 bases and the J gene end by 0 bases; junction bases not matched to a gene: 5. CDR3 coding DNA: TGTGCCAGCAGGAGGGGGCAGACCTCCTACGAGCAGTACTTC. This codes for CASRRGQTSYEQYF.

The chain combines TRBV4-1 with TRBJ2-7; TRBD1 matches at 7 bases. The germline V gene encodes CDR1 MGHRA and CDR2 YSYEKL. V lost 2 bases, J lost 2 bases, and 6 bases stayed unmatched. The CDR3 contains 15 residues. The chain's CDR3 is CASSQRQGGTYEQYF. The CDR3 DNA is TGCGCCAGCAGCCAACGACAGGGTGGAACCTACGAGCAGTACTTC.

The chain is built from TRBV10-3 and TRBJ2-7; D perhaps matches TRBD2 (6 bases). The CDR3 sequence is 14 residues long. The ends were cut back, 8 bases at V and 0 bases at J, with 14 bases in the middle. Germline assignment: CDR1 ENHRY and CDR2 SYGVKD. DNA of the CDR3: TGTGCCATCCGGGCAGGGACTGGCTCCTACGAGCAGTACTTC. As protein: CAIRAGTGSYEQYF.

The rearrangement joins TRBV27 to TRBJ2-7, with D tentatively TRBD1 (6 bases). CDR1 and CDR2 (germline): MNHEY, SMNVEV (reference sequence). V was trimmed by 5 bases and J by 7 bases, leaving 12 bases between them. The CDR3 contains 12 residues. CDR3 DNA sequence: TGTGCCAGCAGTCCAGGGGTTGGTGAGCAGTACTTC. Amino acids: CASSPGVGEQYF.

The rearrangement joins TRBV7-9 to TRBJ1-1; D uncertain. Germline V gene sequence: CDR1 SEHNR, CDR2 FQNEAQ (reference sequence). The V and J ends lost 3 bases and 2 bases respectively, with 13 bases between them. CDR3 length equals 15 residues. The CDR3 region is CASSFSIQSNTEAFF. In DNA, the CDR3 is TGTGCCAGCAGCTTCAGCATACAGAGTAACACTGAAGCTTTCTTT. Full variable domain (rest looked up from reference TRBV7-9 and TRBJ1-1): DTGVSQNPRHKITKRGQNVTFRCDPISEHNRLYWYRQTLGQGPEFLTYFQNEAQLEKSRLLSDRFSAERPKGSFSTLEIQRTEQGDSAMYLCASSFSIQSNTEAFFGQGTRLTVV.

The V call is TRBV5-6, the J call TRBJ1-5; D is undetermined. V was clipped by 2 bases and J by 1 base, with 10 bases between them. The germline CDR1 and CDR2 sequences are SGHDT and YYEEEE. CDR3 size: 15 residues. The DNA of the CDR3 is TGTGCCAGCAGCTTCGACTCGAGGAGCAATCAGCCCCAGCATTTT. As protein: CASSFDSRSNQPQHF.

The CDR3 nucleotides are TGTGCCAGCTCTTATCAGGGGGGCAATGAGCAGTTCTTC. It specifies CASSYQGGNEQFF. The chain joins TRBV18 to TRBJ2-1; tentatively, D is TRBD1 (7 bases). From germline, CDR1 is KGHSH and CDR2 LQKENI. The CDR3 extends over 13 amino acids. V was trimmed by 6 bases and J by 6 bases, leaving 12 bases between them.

The chain is built from TRBV30 and TRBJ1-5; D not resolved. The germline CDR1 and CDR2 sequences are GTSNPN and SVGIG (reference sequence). V shed 0 bases and J shed 1 base, with 10 bases lying between them. This CDR3 has 15 residues. The DNA for the CDR3 is TGTGCCTGGAGTGTATTGGGGAGCAGCAATCAGCCCCAGCATTTT. Protein sequence: CAWSVLGSSNQPQHF.

The chain recombines TRBV9 with TRBJ2-2; 9 bases map to TRBD1. J was trimmed by 3 bases and V by 3 bases; bases with no gene match: 6. Germline CDR1 reads SGDLS; CDR2 reads YYNGEE. The CDR3 has 16 amino acids. CDR3 coding DNA: TGTGCCAGCAGCGAGGGACAGGGTTCCGACACCGGGGAGCTGTTTTTT. Protein: CASSEGQGSDTGELFF.